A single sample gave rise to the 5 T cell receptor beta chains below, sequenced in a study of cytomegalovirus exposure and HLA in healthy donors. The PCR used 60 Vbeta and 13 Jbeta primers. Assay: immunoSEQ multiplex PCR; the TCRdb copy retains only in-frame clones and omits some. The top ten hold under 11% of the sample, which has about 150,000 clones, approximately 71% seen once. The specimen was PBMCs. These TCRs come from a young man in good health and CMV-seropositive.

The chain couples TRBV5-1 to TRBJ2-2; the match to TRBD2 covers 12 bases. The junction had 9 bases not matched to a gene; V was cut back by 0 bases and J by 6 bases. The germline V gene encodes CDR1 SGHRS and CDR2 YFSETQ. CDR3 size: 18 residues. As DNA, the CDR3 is TGCGCCAGCAGCTTGGAACTAGCGGGAGGCTTTGGAGCCGGGGAGCTGTTTTTT. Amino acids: CASSLELAGGFGAGELFF.

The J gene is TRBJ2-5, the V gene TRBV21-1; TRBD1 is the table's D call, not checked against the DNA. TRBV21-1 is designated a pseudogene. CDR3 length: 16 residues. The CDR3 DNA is TGTGCCAGCAGCAAAGAGGCCCAGGGGCGGCAAGAGACCCAGTACTTC. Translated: CASSKEAQGRQETQYF.

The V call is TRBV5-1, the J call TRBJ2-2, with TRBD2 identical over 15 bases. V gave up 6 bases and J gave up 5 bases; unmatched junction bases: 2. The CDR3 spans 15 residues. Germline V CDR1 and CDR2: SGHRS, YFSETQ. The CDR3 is CASTGTSGRTGELFF. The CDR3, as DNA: TGCGCCAGCACCGGGACTAGCGGGAGGACCGGGGAGCTGTTTTTT.

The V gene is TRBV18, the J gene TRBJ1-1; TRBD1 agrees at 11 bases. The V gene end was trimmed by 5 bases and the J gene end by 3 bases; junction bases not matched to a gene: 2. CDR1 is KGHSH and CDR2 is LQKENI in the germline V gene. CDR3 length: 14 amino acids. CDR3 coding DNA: TGTGCCAGCTCAGTGGGACAGGGGGACACTGAAGCTTTCTTT. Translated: CASSVGQGDTEAFF.

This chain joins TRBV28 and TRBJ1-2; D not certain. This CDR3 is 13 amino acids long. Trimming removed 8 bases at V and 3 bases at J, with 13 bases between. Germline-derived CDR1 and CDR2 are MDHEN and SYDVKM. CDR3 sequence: CASGFGRDYGYTF. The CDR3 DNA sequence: TGTGCCAGCGGCTTTGGGAGGGACTATGGCTACACCTTC.